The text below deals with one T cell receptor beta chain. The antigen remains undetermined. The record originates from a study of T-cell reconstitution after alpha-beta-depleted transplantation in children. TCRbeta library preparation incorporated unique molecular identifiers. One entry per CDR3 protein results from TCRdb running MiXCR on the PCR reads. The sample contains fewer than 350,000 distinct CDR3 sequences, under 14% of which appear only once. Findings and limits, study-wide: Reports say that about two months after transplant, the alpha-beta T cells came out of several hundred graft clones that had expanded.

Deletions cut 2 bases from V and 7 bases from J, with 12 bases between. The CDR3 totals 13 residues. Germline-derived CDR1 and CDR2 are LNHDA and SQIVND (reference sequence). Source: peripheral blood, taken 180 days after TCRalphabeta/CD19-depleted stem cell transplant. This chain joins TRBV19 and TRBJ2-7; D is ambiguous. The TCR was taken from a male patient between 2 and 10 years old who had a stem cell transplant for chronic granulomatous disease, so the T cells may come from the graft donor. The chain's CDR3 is CASSIRAAWEQYF. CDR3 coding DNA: TGTGCCAGTAGTATACGCGCGGCGTGGGAGCAGTACTTC. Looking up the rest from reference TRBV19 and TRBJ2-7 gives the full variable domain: DGGITQSPKYLFRKEGQNVTLSCEQNLNHDAMYWYRQDPGQGLRLIYYSQIVNDFQKGDIAEGYSVSREKKESFPLTVTSAQKNPTAFYLCASSIRAAWEQYFGPGTRLTVT.